This T cell receptor (beta chain) emerged from a study of Ad26.COV2.S vaccination and SARS-CoV-2 variants. For the study at large: Intramuscularly, Ad26.COV2.S was given either once or twice, 56 days apart.

Treatment described: about 20 received Ad26.COV2.S at low or high dose, single or two shots; several received placebo; per-sample allocation not given. Collection of samples fell on day 63 after the first vaccine or placebo injection. The method was immunoSEQ multiplex PCR; TCRdb's version includes in-frame clones alone and lacks a portion of them. Here the sample spans around 320,000 clones, roughly 84% being singletons. V lost 3 bases to trimming and J lost 5 bases; unmatched junction nucleotides: 8. CDR1 SGDLS and CDR2 YYNGEE come from the germline V gene. This CDR3 is built from 15 residues. Only one count was recorded for this clone. Its antigen is as yet unknown. Study results and limitations: There was reportedly substantial breadth in spike-specific CD8+ and CD4+ T cell responses after vaccination. Vaccinated individuals (as opposed to placebo recipients) had higher spike-specific TCR breadth. For non-spike TCRs, breadth in vaccine recipients resembled that in placebo recipients.

The sample was peripheral blood, taken in a trial of Ad26.COV2.S vaccine versus placebo. The chain is built from TRBV9 and TRBJ2-5; 9 positions agree with TRBD1. This TCR derives from a person aged 18-60 years who received the Ad26.COV2.S COVID-19 vaccine or a placebo. The chain's CDR3 is CASSAWDRAMETQYF. In nucleotides, the CDR3 is TGTGCCAGCAGCGCTTGGGACAGGGCAATGGAGACCCAGTACTTC.